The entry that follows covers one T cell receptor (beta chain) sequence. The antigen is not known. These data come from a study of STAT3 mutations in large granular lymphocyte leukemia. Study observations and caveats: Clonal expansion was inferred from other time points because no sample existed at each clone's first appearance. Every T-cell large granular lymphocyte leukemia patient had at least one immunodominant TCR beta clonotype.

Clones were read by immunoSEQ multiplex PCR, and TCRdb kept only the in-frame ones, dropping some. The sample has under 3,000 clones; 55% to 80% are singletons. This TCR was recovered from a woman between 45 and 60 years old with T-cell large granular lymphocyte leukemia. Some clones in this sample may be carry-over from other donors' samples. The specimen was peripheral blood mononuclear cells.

CDR3 sequence: CASSLEDRSLVQYF. The CDR3 DNA sequence: TGCGCCAGCAGCTTGGAGGACAGGAGTCTGGTGCAGTACTTC. The chain has TRBV5-1 and TRBJ2-7; 7 positions match TRBD1. Germline-derived CDR1 and CDR2 are SGHRS and YFSETQ. The CDR3 runs 14 residues. Trimming removed 0 bases from V and 9 bases from J; junction bases left unmatched: 9.